This note documents a single T cell receptor beta chain sequence. This entry is derived from a study of T cell clones after liver transplantation. In the study overall: Tolerance: complete withdrawal held at least one year, liver enzymes staying within twice normal.

The repertoire was sequenced with immunoSEQ multiplex PCR; TCRdb's copy has only in-frame clones and lacks some. In the table there are 68,000 or so clones, almost 95% of which are singletons. The CDR3 covers 15 residues. The sequencing here drew on CD4+ T cells from blood, taken less than 27 months after liver transplant. The chain has TRBV21-1 and TRBJ1-5; the table's D call, TRBD1, was not checked against the DNA. TRBV21-1 counts as a pseudogene. The sequence came from a human patient who received a liver transplant. Part of the T cell pool may stem from the graft donor. CDR3 coding DNA: TGTGCCAGCAGCAAAAGAGAGGGGGCAAGGCAGCCCCAGCATTTT. The encoded protein is CASSKREGARQPQHF.